At least ten counts were recorded for the clone carrying this T cell receptor beta chain. Its antigen remains unidentified. This specimen comes from a study of T-cell reconstitution after alpha-beta-depleted transplantation in children. Overall study results and limits: Some patients' high day-60 TCRbeta diversity was traced to surviving recipient T cells and thymic progenitors. The main origin of T-cell counts and diversity one year after transplant was newly produced T cells. Reports say that about two months after transplant, the alpha-beta T cells came out of several hundred graft clones that had expanded.

In germline, CDR1 is MDHEN, CDR2 SYDVKM. V gave up 5 bases and J gave up 1 base, with 18 bases separating them. This CDR3 spans 17 amino acids. Unique molecular identifiers featured in how the TCRbeta library was prepared. MiXCR, applied by TCRdb to the PCR reads, yields one record per CDR3 protein. The sample has 440,000 or so distinct CDR3 sequences, roughly two fifths seen once; the top ten hold 25% to 30%. The clonotype was recovered from a girl between 2 and 10 years old with aplastic anemia, due to receive a stem cell transplant. The V and J genes are TRBV28 and TRBJ2-1; weak D call: TRBD2 (5 bases). The sequences come from PBMCs, collected before TCRalphabeta/CD19-depleted stem cell transplant. The CDR3 reads CASSANVGVSSYNEQFF. CDR3 nucleotide sequence: TGTGCCAGCAGTGCGAACGTCGGGGTTAGTTCCTACAATGAGCAGTTCTTC.